The 29 T cell receptor beta chains below all came from one sample that was sequenced in a study of blood T cells in healthy people across ages. Through a sample-barcoded 5' primer and a J-beta primer mix, a second PCR was run for roughly 6 to 11 cycles. TCRdb ran MiXCR on the 5' RACE reads and lists one entry per CDR3 protein. The sample lists about 930,000 distinct CDR3 sequences, roughly 28% occurring once. The same sample was also studied in work on T cells of mothers and their children.

Sequencing was performed on blood. The receptors shown here come from a woman between 40 and 50 years old in good health.

This sequence joins TRBV28 and TRBJ2-3; D not resolved. CDR3 length equals 17 residues. CDR1 and CDR2 from the germline V gene are MDHEN and SYDVKM. The V and J ends lost 1 base and 2 bases respectively, with 16 bases between them. DNA for the CDR3: TGTGCCAGCAGTTTATTCCGCCTGATCCGTAACACAGATACGCAGTATTTT. It codes for CASSLFRLIRNTDTQYF. Full variable domain (rest looked up from reference TRBV28 and TRBJ2-3): DVKVTQSSRYLVKRTGEKVFLECVQDMDHENMFWYRQDPGLGLRLIYFSYDVKMKEKGDIPEGYSVSREKKERFSLILESASTNQTSMYLCASSLFRLIRNTDTQYFGPGTRLTVL.

A note on this clonotype: Its ends do not fully match the called genes, so a read error is possible. This chain joins TRBV5-4 and TRBJ1-2; possible D gene TRBD1, 5 bases. Looked up from germline, CDR1 is SGHNT and CDR2 is YYREEE (reference sequence). This CDR3 contains 13 residues. CDR3 in DNA: TGTGCCAGCAGTTTGGCACAGGCCACTTCGCTCTACTTC. The encoded protein is CASSLAQATSLYF. Drawing the rest from reference TRBV5-4 and TRBJ1-2, the complete variable domain is ETGVTQSPTHLIKTRGQQVTLRCSSQSGHNTVSWYQQALGQGPQFIFQYYREEENGRGNFPPRFSGLQFPNYSSELNVNALELDDSALYLCASSLAQATSLYFGSGTRLTVV.

This clonotype was seen repeatedly, ten times or more. The J gene is TRBJ2-7, the V gene TRBV20-1, with TRBD2 identical over 11 bases. The CDR3 sequence is 13 residues long. V shed 6 bases and J 7 bases; nucleotides not matched to a gene: 8. CDR1 DFQATT and CDR2 SNEGSKA come from the germline V gene (reference sequence). This CDR3 is CSAPTSGEREQYF. The CDR3 bases are TGCAGTGCCCCGACTAGCGGGGAAAGAGAGCAGTACTTC.

This clonotype appeared many times. The chain employs TRBV7-9 and TRBJ1-2; D ambiguous. The CDR3 extends over 14 amino acids. Germline-derived CDR1 and CDR2 are SEHNR and FQNEAQ (reference sequence). Trimming took 3 bases from V and 3 from J, leaving 11 bases between them. CDR3 protein: CASSLLLADYGYTF. In DNA, the CDR3 is TGTGCCAGCAGCTTGCTATTGGCGGACTATGGCTACACCTTC.

The chain couples TRBV5-1 to TRBJ2-5; D possibly corresponds to TRBD2 (5 bases). The V gene's germline CDR1 is SGHRS and CDR2 YFSETQ. Trimming removed 0 bases at V and 7 bases at J, with 13 bases between. CDR3 length: 14 residues. In DNA form, the CDR3 reads TGCGCCAGCAGCTTGGAAGCGGACGGCGGGACCCAGTACTTC. Translating it yields CASSLEADGGTQYF. Variable domain in full (rest from reference TRBV5-1 and TRBJ2-5): KAGVTQTPRYLIKTRGQQVTLSCSPISGHRSVSWYQQTPGQGLQFLFEYFSETQRNKGNFPGRFSGRQFSNSRSEMNVSTLELGDSALYLCASSLEADGGTQYFGPGTRLLVL.

This chain links TRBV27 with TRBJ1-2, with 9 bases identical to TRBD1. Germline-derived CDR1 and CDR2 are MNHEY and SMNVEV (reference sequence). The CDR3 sequence is 16 residues long. The V and J ends lost 5 bases and 2 bases, in that order; junction bases with no gene match: 9. CDR3 protein: CASSLSGTGRNYGYTF. As DNA, the CDR3 is TGTGCCAGCAGTCTAAGCGGGACAGGGAGGAACTATGGCTACACCTTC.

This clonotype was detected many times. The rearrangement joins TRBV7-9 to TRBJ2-7, with 7 positions matching TRBD1. Germline V gene sequence: CDR1 SEHNR, CDR2 FQNEAQ (reference sequence). The CDR3 totals 14 residues. V trimming: 4 bases; J trimming: 2 bases; junction bases outside the gene matches: 5. The CDR3 is CASSSNRGPYEQYF. The CDR3 bases are TGTGCCAGCAGCTCCAACAGGGGACCCTACGAGCAGTACTTC. Together with reference TRBV7-9 and TRBJ2-7, the CDR3 gives the full variable domain: DTGVSQNPRHKITKRGQNVTFRCDPISEHNRLYWYRQTLGQGPEFLTYFQNEAQLEKSRLLSDRFSAERPKGSFSTLEIQRTEQGDSAMYLCASSSNRGPYEQYFGPGTRLTVT.

The table lists this clonotype with many counts. The rearrangement links TRBV4-2 to TRBJ2-3; 8 positions agree with TRBD2. The length of the CDR3 is 17 residues. Germline V gives CDR1 LGHNA, CDR2 YNFKEQ. V shed 0 bases, J shed 1 base, and the junction held 6 bases outside the gene matches. Written as DNA, the CDR3 is TGTGCCAGCAGCCAAGATCTTCGGGGGGGCGGCACAGATACGCAGTATTTT. The encoded protein is CASSQDLRGGGTDTQYF.

The chain uses TRBV15 and TRBJ2-7; TRBD2 is a possible D gene (5 bases). The CDR3 sequence is 14 residues long. Germline CDR1 and CDR2: LNHNV and YYDKDF (reference sequence). V dropped 4 bases and J dropped 3 bases, with 13 bases sitting between them. The CDR3 coding sequence is TGTGCCACCAGCATAGGACTGGAAAACTACGAGCAGTACTTC. Protein product: CATSIGLENYEQYF.

On this clonotype itself: Mismatch with germline at one junction end may stem from a read error. The chain links TRBV6-5 to TRBJ2-2, with 7 bases aligning to TRBD2. The CDR3 is 15 residues long. CDR1 is MNHEY and CDR2 is SVGAGI in the germline V gene. CDR3 residues: CACSYVGGGTGELFF. CDR3 DNA sequence: TGTGCCTGCAGTTACGTGGGGGGGGGCACCGGGGAGCTGTTTTTT.

This clonotype was counted a few times. The chain is built from TRBV2 and TRBJ2-2; D possibly corresponds to TRBD1 (5 bases). Per the germline V gene, CDR1 is SNHLY and CDR2 is FYNNEI. V was cut by 6 bases and J by 4 bases, with 15 bases left in between. The CDR3 totals 15 residues. CDR3 in amino acids: CASRFVAGSTGELFF. The CDR3 bases are TGTGCCAGCAGGTTCGTTGCAGGGTCCACCGGGGAGCTGTTTTTT.

There are a few counts of this clonotype. V and J are TRBV28 and TRBJ2-7, with 7 positions matching TRBD1. The CDR3 has 16 residues. Germline V lookup: CDR1 MDHEN, CDR2 SYDVKM. After removal of 4 bases from V and 2 bases from J, the junction contained 11 bases not matched to a gene. CDR3 sequence reads: CASSSTGIKSPYEQYF. CDR3 sequence (DNA): TGTGCCAGCAGTTCGACAGGGATAAAGTCCCCCTACGAGCAGTACTTC.

The chain combines TRBV6-5 with TRBJ1-2, with D perhaps matching TRBD1 (5 bases). V was cut by 5 bases and J by 4 bases, with 11 bases left in between. CDR1 is MNHEY, CDR2 SVGAGI, per germline. The CDR3 is 13 residues long. The CDR3 protein is CASSTNGGYGYTF. The CDR3 DNA reads TGTGCCAGCAGTACTAATGGGGGCTATGGCTACACCTTC.

The sample holds one count of this clonotype. This may stem from a read error, because a much larger clone lies one nucleotide away. This chain links TRBV7-3 with TRBJ2-1; 7 bases line up with TRBD1. Germline V gives CDR1 SGHTA, CDR2 FQGTGA. This CDR3 contains 16 residues. Trimming removed 1 base from V and 9 bases from J; junction bases left unmatched: 12. CDR3: CASSLRGTESSSEQFF. CDR3 nucleotides: TGTGCCAGCAGCTTAAGGGGGACAGAGTCGAGCAGTGAGCAGTTCTTC.

The gene calls are TRBV9 and TRBJ2-7; 9 nucleotides match TRBD1. This CDR3 is 15 amino acids long. Trimming took 5 bases from V and 3 from J; bases not matched to a gene: 9. Germline V CDR1 and CDR2: SGDLS, YYNGEE. CDR3 sequence: CASSLSRTGDYEQYF. The CDR3 coding sequence is TGTGCCAGCAGTTTATCGAGGACAGGGGACTACGAGCAGTACTTC.

The V gene is TRBV7-9, the J gene TRBJ1-1; no reliable D call. The CDR3 totals 16 residues. CDR1 is SEHNR, CDR2 FQNEAQ, per germline (reference sequence). With 3 bases removed from V and 1 base from J, the gap between germline ends came to 15 bases. CDR3 loop: CASSLGSQAWNTEAFF. The DNA of the CDR3 is TGTGCCAGCAGCTTGGGGTCCCAGGCCTGGAACACTGAAGCTTTCTTT.

The sample holds a few counts of this clonotype. The J gene is TRBJ1-1, the V gene TRBV27; a possible D gene is TRBD1 (6 bases). The CDR3 sequence is 14 residues long. The germline V gene has CDR1 MNHEY and CDR2 SMNVEV (reference sequence). The V end was cut by 7 bases, the J end by 7 bases, with 19 bases between. The CDR3 region is CASKRVQGGNEAFF. The CDR3 coding sequence is TGTGCCAGCAAAAGGGTACAGGGTGGGAATGAAGCTTTCTTT.

This clonotype appeared a few times. The chain carries TRBV5-1 and TRBJ2-5; D is possibly TRBD1 (6 bases). Germline CDR1 reads SGHRS; CDR2 reads YFSETQ. V dropped 5 bases and J dropped 2 bases, with 16 bases sitting between them. The CDR3 totals 15 residues. The DNA for the CDR3 is TGCGCCAGCAGTGAAGCAGGGGAGTGGCAAGAGACCCAGTACTTC. Translated, it gives CASSEAGEWQETQYF.

The chain links TRBV10-3 to TRBJ2-2; 9 positions agree with TRBD1. Germline lookup yields CDR1 ENHRY and CDR2 SYGVKD. Germline trimming cut 4 bases from V and 5 bases from J; bases unmatched to any gene: 14. The CDR3 is 18 residues long. As DNA, the CDR3 is TGTGCCATCAGTGCCTTAAGCGGGACAGGGTCCAAAACCGGGGAGCTGTTTTTT. Translating gives CAISALSGTGSKTGELFF.

This clonotype was seen only a few times. The chain joins TRBV20-1 to TRBJ1-2; D is perhaps TRBD1 (6 bases). Germline assignment: CDR1 DFQATT and CDR2 SNEGSKA (reference sequence). V was pared by 2 bases and J by 0 bases, with 22 bases between. The CDR3 sequence is 18 residues long. The CDR3 loop is CSARPLGTGKDSNYGYTF. The CDR3 bases are TGCAGTGCTAGACCCTTGGGCACAGGGAAGGATTCTAACTATGGCTACACCTTC.

CDR3 DNA sequence: TGTGCCAGCAGCTTAGAACTCCTTGGGTGCAATGAGCAGTTCTTC. It codes for CASSLELLGCNEQFF. The V call is TRBV7-2, the J call TRBJ2-1; D ambiguous. This CDR3 is 15 amino acids long. CDR1 SGHTA and CDR2 FQGNSA come from the germline V gene. V was shortened by 1 base and J by 6 bases, with 13 bases between the two germline ends.

V and J are TRBV5-1 and TRBJ2-4, with TRBD1 identical over 7 bases. Looked up from germline, CDR1 is SGHRS and CDR2 is YFSETQ. The junction had 6 bases not matched to a gene; V was cut back by 0 bases and J by 0 bases. This CDR3 is 17 amino acids long. This CDR3 reads CASSLVGDSLAKNIQYF. CDR3 nucleotides: TGCGCCAGCAGCTTGGTTGGGGACAGCTTAGCCAAAAACATTCAGTACTTC.

This clonotype has more than one count but fewer than ten. This chain connects TRBV4-1 to TRBJ2-7; D tentatively fits TRBD1 or TRBD2 (5 bases each). V was clipped by 1 base and J by 5 bases, with 15 bases between them. This CDR3 contains 15 residues. CDR1 MGHRA and CDR2 YSYEKL come from the germline V gene. The DNA of the CDR3 is TGCGCCAGCAGCCAAGGGGGACCTCCGCTCAACGAGCAGTACTTC. Amino acid sequence: CASSQGGPPLNEQYF.

CDR3 nucleotides: TGTGCCAGCAGCCAAGATCTGGGGGGCGTCCACAATGAGCAGTACTTC. Translating it yields CASSQDLGGVHNEQYF. The V call is TRBV3-1, the J call TRBJ2-5, with D possibly being TRBD1 or TRBD2 (6 bases each). The CDR3 consists of 16 residues. With 0 bases removed from V and 11 bases from J, the gap between germline ends came to 22 bases. The germline gives CDR1 LGHDT, CDR2 YNNKEL (reference sequence).

This clonotype was counted only a few times. The rearrangement uses TRBV7-8 and TRBJ2-1, with 7 bases that match TRBD2. In germline, CDR1 is SGHVS, CDR2 FQNEAQ. The CDR3 is 16 amino acids. V gave up 4 bases and J gave up 4 bases; unmatched junction bases: 10. The CDR3 reads CASSSPGGTKYNEQFF. The CDR3 region has the DNA TGTGCCAGCAGCTCCCCTGGGGGGACTAAATACAATGAGCAGTTCTTC.

This clonotype was observed a few times. V usage is TRBV24-1 and J usage is TRBJ2-3; 9 nucleotides agree with TRBD2. The CDR3 covers 15 residues. The germline CDR1 and CDR2 sequences are KGHDR and SFDVKD. Trimming took 4 bases from V and 5 from J; bases not matched to a gene: 6. The CDR3 DNA reads TGTGCCACCAGTGAGCGCGGGGGGGCAGGAGATACGCAGTATTTT. The encoded protein is CATSERGGAGDTQYF.

The chain combines TRBV5-6 with TRBJ2-1; D remains ambiguous. Deletions cut 4 bases from V and 4 bases from J, with 9 bases between. The CDR3 has 13 residues. Germline V lookup: CDR1 SGHDT, CDR2 YYEEEE. CDR3 sequence (DNA): TGTGCCAGCAGCATAGGGCCTTACAATGAGCAGTTCTTC. Translated, it gives CASSIGPYNEQFF.

The chain recombines TRBV20-1 with TRBJ1-5; TRBD1 matches 7 bases. The CDR3 consists of 15 residues. V lost 2 bases, J lost 5 bases, and 9 bases stayed unmatched. CDR1 is DFQATT and CDR2 is SNEGSKA in the germline V gene (reference sequence). CDR3 in DNA: TGCAGTGCTAGACAGCCTACAGGGGAATATCAGCCCCAGCATTTT. It translates to CSARQPTGEYQPQHF.

In its sample, this clonotype was seen many times. The V call is TRBV10-3, the J call TRBJ1-2; a possible D gene is TRBD1 (5 bases). Trimming stripped 0 bases from V and 2 bases from J, with 10 bases between. The CDR3 is made up of 15 amino acids. The germline V gene has CDR1 ENHRY and CDR2 SYGVKD. CDR3 bases: TGTGCCATCAGTGAGTCCATGACAGCCAACTATGGCTACACCTTC. Translation gives CAISESMTANYGYTF.